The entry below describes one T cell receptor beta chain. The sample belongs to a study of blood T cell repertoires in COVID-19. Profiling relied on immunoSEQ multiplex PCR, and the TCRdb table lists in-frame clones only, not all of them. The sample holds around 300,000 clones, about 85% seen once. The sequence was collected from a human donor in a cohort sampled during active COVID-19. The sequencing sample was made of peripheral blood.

CDR3 nucleotides: TGTGCCAGCAGCCGAACGGGACAGGGGAGGAATGAGCAGTTCTTC. Protein product: CASSRTGQGRNEQFF. V is TRBV13 and J is TRBJ2-1; 10 nucleotides line up with TRBD1. The CDR3 covers 15 residues. Germline V lookup: CDR1 PRHDT, CDR2 FYEKMQ (reference sequence). Losses at the gene ends were 5 bases for V and 7 bases for J; bases not matched to a gene: 8.